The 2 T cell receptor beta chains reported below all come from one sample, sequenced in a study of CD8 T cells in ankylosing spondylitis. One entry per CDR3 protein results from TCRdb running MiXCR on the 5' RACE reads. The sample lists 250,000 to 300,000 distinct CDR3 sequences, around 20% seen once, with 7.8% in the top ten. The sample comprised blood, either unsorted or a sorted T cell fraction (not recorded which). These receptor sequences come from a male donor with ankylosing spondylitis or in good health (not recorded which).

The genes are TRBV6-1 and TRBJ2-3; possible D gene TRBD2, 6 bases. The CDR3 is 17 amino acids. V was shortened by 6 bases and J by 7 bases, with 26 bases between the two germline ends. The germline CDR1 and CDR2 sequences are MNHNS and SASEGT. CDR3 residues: CASSLRGDSRRGNTQYF. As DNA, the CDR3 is TGTGCCAGCAGCCTAAGGGGAGACTCCCGGAGGGGAAATACGCAGTATTTT.

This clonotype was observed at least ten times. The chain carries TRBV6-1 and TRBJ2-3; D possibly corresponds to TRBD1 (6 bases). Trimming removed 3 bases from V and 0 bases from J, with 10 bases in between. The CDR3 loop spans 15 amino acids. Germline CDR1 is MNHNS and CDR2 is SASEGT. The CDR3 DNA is TGTGCCAGCAGTGAGAGGCAGGGGAGCACAGATACGCAGTATTTT. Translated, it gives CASSERQGSTDTQYF.